Listed here is a single T cell receptor (beta chain). The record originates from a study of blood T cell repertoires in COVID-19. Germline V gene sequence: CDR1 KGHSH, CDR2 LQKENI. Trimming left V 5 bases short and J 5 bases short, with 12 bases between. CDR3 size: 13 residues. TCRdb's copy holds only in-frame clones and misses some; the assay was immunoSEQ multiplex PCR. The repertoire holds tens of thousands of clones, with around nine tenths as singletons. This clonotype was sampled from a man aged 35-49 years with acute or convalescent COVID-19. The chain couples TRBV18 to TRBJ1-1; a weak D match, TRBD1 (6 bases). Material for sequencing was peripheral blood. CDR3 coding DNA: TGTGCCAGCTCAGGAGGGGGAGGGACTGAAGCTTTCTTT. Translated, it gives CASSGGGGTEAFF. Full variable domain (rest looked up from reference TRBV18 and TRBJ1-1): NAGVMQNPRHLVRRRGQEARLRCSPMKGHSHVYWYRQLPEEGLKFMVYLQKENIIDESGMPKERFSAEFPKEGPSILRIQQVVRGDSAAYFCASSGGGGTEAFFGQGTRLTVV.